A selection of T cell receptor beta chains follows, all from one sample in a study of radiation and T cells in renal cell carcinoma. Produced via immunoSEQ multiplex PCR; TCRdb's table is partial and in-frame only. The top ten hold roughly 7.9% of the sample, which has some 100,000 clones, 75% to 85% seen once. The sequencing here drew on blood, taken from a patient whose treatment included radiotherapy and nephrectomy. The receptors here all came from a man aged 60-69 years with renal cell carcinoma. The CDR3 runs from the conserved cysteine through the conserved F or W. The D gene is left open where the match is weak. The size field is filled for only some rows; it gives once, few, many or a size class.

.	.	TRBV6-1	TRBJ2-1	TGTGCCAGCAGTCAAACTGATCGCCAGGTCCATGAGCAGTTCTTC	CASSQTDRQVHEQFF
.	TRBD2	TRBV5-1	TRBJ2-1	TGCGCCAGCAGCACAGGGACTAGCGGGATAAAAGATGAGCAGTTCTTC	CASSTGTSGIKDEQFF
.	.	TRBV29-1	TRBJ2-3	TGCAGCGCCGATCCGGGCCGAGGGACAGATACGCAGTATTTT	CSADPGRGTDTQYF
.	.	TRBV11-1	TRBJ2-1	TGTGCCAGCAGCTTAGTGGGGCTCCACAATGAGCAGTTCTTC	CASSLVGLHNEQFF
.	TRBD2	TRBV4-2	TRBJ2-7	TGTGCCAGCAGCCAAGAAAGAACTAGCGGGAACTACGAGCAGTACTTC	CASSQERTSGNYEQYF
.	.	TRBV7-9	TRBJ1-1	TGTGCCAGCAGCTTAGATCTGAACACTGAAGCTTTCTTT	CASSLDLNTEAFF
.	.	TRBV29-1	TRBJ1-1	TGCAGCGCCTCAGGGACTTTCAAGGACACTGAAGCTTTCTTT	CSASGTFKDTEAFF
.	TRBD1	TRBV29-1	TRBJ1-2	TGCAGCGTTGAATCAGGGGGCCATTATGGCTACACCTTC	CSVESGGHYGYTF
.	.	TRBV5-1	TRBJ2-1	TGCGCCAGCAGCCCCGGAAGGGTCGTCACAGTTTACAATGAGCAGTTCTTC	CASSPGRVVTVYNEQFF
.	.	TRBV27	TRBJ1-1	TGTGCCAGCAGTCCCACCTGGGGGCCCGGTCATAACACTGAAGCTTTCTTT	CASSPTWGPGHNTEAFF
.	.	TRBV6-6	TRBJ2-7	TGTGCCAGCAGCCCGGACGGGTCCTACGAGCAGTACTTC	CASSPDGSYEQYF
few	TRBD2	TRBV10-3	TRBJ2-5	TGTGCCATCAAGCTAGCGGGGCAAGAGACCCAGTACTTC	CAIKLAGQETQYF
.	.	TRBV11-2	TRBJ1-5	TGTGCCAGCAGCCCCTCCCTATCCACACCCCAGCATTTT	CASSPSLSTPQHF
.	.	TRBV5-1	TRBJ2-5	TGCGCCAGCAGCTTGGGTCGTCAGTGGGAGACCCAGTACTTC	CASSLGRQWETQYF
.	TRBD1	TRBV29-1	TRBJ1-4	TGCAGCGCGAGACAGGGGGGGAGTGAAAAACTGTTTTTT	CSARQGGSEKLFF
.	.	TRBV12-5	TRBJ2-7	TGTGCTAGTGGCTTGACCGGGGGTCACGAGCAGTACTTC	CASGLTGGHEQYF
once	TRBD2	TRBV6-6	TRBJ2-7	TGTGCCAGCACTCTCCCCGGACTAGAATCGGAGGAGCAGTACTTC	CASTLPGLESEEQYF
.	.	TRBV5-5	TRBJ1-3	TGTGCCAGCAGCTTGGCCTCGGAGGGAAACACCATATATTTT	CASSLASEGNTIYF
.	TRBD1	TRBV11-2	TRBJ1-2	TGTGCCAGCAGCTTGACCGGGACAGGGTATGGCTACACCTTC	CASSLTGTGYGYTF
.	TRBD2	TRBV12-5	TRBJ2-1	TGTGCTAGTGGTTTGACGTCAGAGCGGGGGAACAATGAGCAGTTCTTC	CASGLTSERGNNEQFF
.	.	TRBV27	TRBJ2-3	TGTGCCAGCAGTATAGGGGGGGGTGGCACAGATACGCAGTATTTT	CASSIGGGGTDTQYF
.	.	TRBV27	TRBJ2-5	TGTGCCAGCAGTTTATGGAGGGGTGGGGAGACCCAGTACTTC	CASSLWRGGETQYF
.	.	TRBV5-6	TRBJ2-6	TGTGCCAGCAGATACGACAGCTCTGGGGCCAACGTCCTGACTTTC	CASRYDSSGANVLTF
.	.	TRBV28	TRBJ2-3	TGTGCCTCGCGAGAGGGGTTCACGGATACGCAGTATTTT	CASREGFTDTQYF
.	.	TRBV10-3	TRBJ1-2	TGTGCCATCAGTGAGGAAGGACTCTATGGCTACACCTTC	CAISEEGLYGYTF
.	.	TRBV7-2	TRBJ2-3	TGTGCCAGCAGCTCCCCCCCGTCCGGTCGTGGAAATACGCAGTATTTT	CASSSPPSGRGNTQYF
few	.	TRBV15	TRBJ2-2	TGTGCCACCAGCAGAGATCCGGACGGGAACACCGGGGAGCTGTTTTTT	CATSRDPDGNTGELFF
.	.	TRBV5-6	TRBJ2-1	TGTGCCAGCAGCTTGGGGGTAGCGATGGGACTTTACAATGAGCAGTTCTTC	CASSLGVAMGLYNEQFF
.	TRBD2	TRBV28	TRBJ2-5	TGTGCCAGCAGTTTACGTCGGGAGGGAGAGACCCAGTACTTC	CASSLRREGETQYF
.	TRBD2	TRBV29-1	TRBJ2-5	TGCAGCGTTAATACTAGCGGAGACCAAGAGACCCAGTACTTC	CSVNTSGDQETQYF
.	.	TRBV19	TRBJ1-1	TGTGCCAGTAGTATGATTAGGAGTCAGGCGAACACTGAAGCTTTCTTT	CASSMIRSQANTEAFF
.	.	TRBV4-3	TRBJ2-6	TGCGCCAGCAGCCAAGACCTCCTTGGGGGTTCTGGGGCCAACGTCCTGACTTTC	CASSQDLLGGSGANVLTF
.	TRBD2	TRBV18	TRBJ2-3	TGTGCCAGCTCACCACGACTAGCGGGAGAGGCAGATACGCAGTATTTT	CASSPRLAGEADTQYF
once	.	TRBV12-5	TRBJ2-5	TGTGCTAGTGCCCTCGGGACATCCGAGACCCAGTACTTC	CASALGTSETQYF
.	.	TRBV28	TRBJ1-2	TGTGCCAGCAGTCCCGGGGGGGCTTATGGCTACACCTTC	CASSPGGAYGYTF
.	.	TRBV21-1	TRBJ1-2	TGTGCCAGCAGCAAATTCGGACCTCAGGGGCCCCCTAACTATGGCTACACCTTC	CASSKFGPQGPPNYGYTF
.	TRBD2	TRBV30	TRBJ2-3	TGTGCCTGGTACCACAGCGGGAGGGAAACAGATACGCAGTATTTT	CAWYHSGRETDTQYF
.	.	TRBV7-9	TRBJ1-2	TGTGCCAGCAGCCATACAGGTGTCTATGGCTACACCTTC	CASSHTGVYGYTF
.	.	TRBV28	TRBJ2-7	TGTGCCAGCATGGGGGGCAGATACGAGCAGTACTTC	CASMGGRYEQYF
medium-sized	.	TRBV6-1	TRBJ2-7	TGTGCCAGCAGGCTAGAAGTTCCCTCAACCGAGCAGTACTTC	CASRLEVPSTEQYF
.	TRBD1	TRBV5-1	TRBJ1-2	TGCGCCAGCAGCTTAGCCGGGACAGGGGGAAGTGGCTACACCTTC	CASSLAGTGGSGYTF
.	.	TRBV14	TRBJ1-2	TGTGCCAGCAGCCAAGAACGCCACCCTAACTATGGCTACACCTTC	CASSQERHPNYGYTF
.	.	TRBV5-5	TRBJ2-7	TGTGCCAGCAGCTTTTCTAGGGGGGGACCCTACGAGCAGTACTTC	CASSFSRGGPYEQYF
.	TRBD2	TRBV27	TRBJ2-1	TGTGCCAGCACCCCCAGCGGGAGCACCTACAATGAGCAGTTCTTC	CASTPSGSTYNEQFF
once	TRBD1	TRBV7-9	TRBJ2-7	TGTGCCAGCAGCTTAGGGCTCAGGGGGAACTCCTACGAGCAGTACTTC	CASSLGLRGNSYEQYF
.	TRBD2	TRBV2	TRBJ2-1	TGTGCCAGCAGTTTGGGAGCGGGAGGGCCTAGGAATGAGCAGTTCTTC	CASSLGAGGPRNEQFF
.	TRBD2	TRBV29-1	TRBJ2-3	TGCAGCGCCACTAGCGGGATAACAGATACGCAGTATTTT	CSATSGITDTQYF